Presented here are 8 T cell receptor beta chains from one specimen sequenced in a study of response to subunit inactivated influenza vaccine. TCRdb redid the calling of the RT-PCR reads with MiXCR, one entry per CDR3 protein. The sample yields more than 150,000 distinct CDR3 sequences, about a tenth seen once. This specimen was non-naive T cells sorted from PBMCs, taken on the day of vaccination. The receptors originated from a man aged 45-65 years who received an inactivated influenza vaccine.

This clonotype came up many times. The chain carries TRBV7-9 and TRBJ1-1; D ambiguous. The CDR3 contains 14 residues. Trimming stripped 3 bases from V and 5 bases from J, with 13 bases between. In germline, CDR1 is SEHNR, CDR2 FQNEAQ (reference sequence). The CDR3 sequence is CASSLSQIRTEAFF. As DNA, the CDR3 is TGTGCCAGCAGCTTGTCCCAAATAAGGACTGAAGCTTTCTTT.

In its sample, this clonotype was seen many times. The chain couples TRBV28 to TRBJ2-7; TRBD1 agrees at 11 bases. CDR3 length: 15 residues. CDR1 and CDR2 (germline): MDHEN, SYDVKM. V lost 2 bases to trimming and J lost 5 bases; unmatched junction nucleotides: 5. Here the CDR3 DNA reads TGTGCCAGCAGTTTAAGCGGGACAGGGGGGCACGAGCAGTACTTC. Translated, it gives CASSLSGTGGHEQYF.

Many counts were recorded for this clonotype. V and J are TRBV7-3 and TRBJ2-2, with D maybe TRBD2 (6 bases). CDR1 is SGHTA, CDR2 FQGTGA, per germline. This CDR3 has 15 residues. Trimming left V 5 bases short and J 6 bases short, with 16 bases between. The CDR3 spells CASSRDSLGPGELFF. The DNA for the CDR3 is TGTGCCAGCAGCCGGGACTCCTTAGGGCCCGGGGAGCTGTTTTTT.

The chain carries TRBV4-3 and TRBJ2-3; D may be TRBD1 (6 bases). The CDR3 is made up of 15 amino acids. Trimming removed 0 bases from V and 4 bases from J, with 11 bases in between. Germline CDR1 and CDR2: LGHNA and YSLEER. This CDR3 is CASSQDRHRADTQYF. The DNA of the CDR3 is TGCGCCAGCAGCCAAGATAGGCACAGGGCAGATACGCAGTATTTT.

The table lists this clonotype with a few counts. The gene calls are TRBV28 and TRBJ2-7, with D possibly TRBD1 on 5 matching bases. The CDR3 length is 12 residues. The germline gives CDR1 MDHEN, CDR2 SYDVKM. Deletions cut 4 bases from V and 5 bases from J, with 9 bases between. The CDR3 region is CASSSSTDEQYF. CDR3 DNA sequence: TGTGCCAGCAGTTCGTCGACAGACGAGCAGTACTTC.

This clonotype was found many times. V and J are TRBV3-1 and TRBJ1-1; D gene uncertain. This CDR3 contains 13 residues. CDR1 and CDR2 from the germline V gene are LGHDT and YNNKEL (reference sequence). Trimming cost V 4 bases and J 4 bases, with 10 bases left between them. In DNA, the CDR3 is TGTGCCAGCAGCCCAACATGGGGCACTGAAGCTTTCTTT. This gives the protein CASSPTWGTEAFF.

The chain uses TRBV14 and TRBJ2-7, with TRBD1 matching over 9 bases. The V gene end was trimmed by 1 base and the J gene end by 2 bases; junction bases not matched to a gene: 3. CDR1 SGHDN and CDR2 FVKESK come from the germline V gene. The CDR3 covers 15 residues. The CDR3 loop is CASSQGTGGTYEQYF. CDR3 sequence (DNA): TGTGCCAGCAGCCAAGGAACAGGGGGCACCTACGAGCAGTACTTC. The variable domain in full, with the rest retrieved from reference TRBV14 and TRBJ2-7, is EAGVTQFPSHSVIEKGQTVTLRCDPISGHDNLYWYRRVMGKEIKFLLHFVKESKQDESGMPNNRFLAERTGGTYSTLKVQPAELEDSGVYFCASSQGTGGTYEQYFGPGTRLTVT.

The chain links TRBV3-1 to TRBJ2-7; possibly TRBD2 for D (6 bases). The length of the CDR3 is 14 residues. Trimming removed 4 bases from V and 7 bases from J, with 17 bases in between. Germline V lookup: CDR1 LGHDT, CDR2 YNNKEL (reference sequence). The CDR3 DNA follows: TGTGCCAGCAGCCGCAGGGACTCCTCCTGGGAGCAGTACTTC. This codes for CASSRRDSSWEQYF.